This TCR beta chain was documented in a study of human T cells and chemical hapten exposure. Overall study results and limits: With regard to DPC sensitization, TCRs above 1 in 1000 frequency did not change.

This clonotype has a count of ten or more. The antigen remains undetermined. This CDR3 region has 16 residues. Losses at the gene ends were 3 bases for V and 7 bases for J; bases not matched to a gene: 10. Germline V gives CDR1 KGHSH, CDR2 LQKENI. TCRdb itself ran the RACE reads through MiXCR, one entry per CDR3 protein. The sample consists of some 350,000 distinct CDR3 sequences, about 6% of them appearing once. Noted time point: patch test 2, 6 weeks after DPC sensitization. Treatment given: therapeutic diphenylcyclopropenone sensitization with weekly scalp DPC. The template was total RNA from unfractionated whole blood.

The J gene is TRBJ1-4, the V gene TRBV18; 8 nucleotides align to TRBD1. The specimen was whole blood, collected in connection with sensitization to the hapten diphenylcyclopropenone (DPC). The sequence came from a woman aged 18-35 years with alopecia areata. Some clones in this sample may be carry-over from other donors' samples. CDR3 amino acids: CASSPGQETVGEKLFF. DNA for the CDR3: TGTGCCAGCTCACCGGGACAGGAAACAGTGGGTGAAAAACTGTTTTTT.